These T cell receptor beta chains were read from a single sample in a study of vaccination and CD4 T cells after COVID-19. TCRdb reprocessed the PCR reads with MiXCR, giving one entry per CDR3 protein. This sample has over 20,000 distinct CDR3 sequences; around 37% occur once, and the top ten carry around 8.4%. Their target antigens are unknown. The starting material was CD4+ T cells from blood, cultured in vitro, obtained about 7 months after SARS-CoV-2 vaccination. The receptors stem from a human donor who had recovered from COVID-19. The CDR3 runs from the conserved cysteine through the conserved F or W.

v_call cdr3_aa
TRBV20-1 CSAREWGAEAFF
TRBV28 CASSFSGTSGYTF
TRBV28 CASGDQPQHF
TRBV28 CASSRPGPTEAFF
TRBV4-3 CASSQDSSGQSSYNEQFF
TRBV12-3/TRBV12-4 CASSRMGQGPWSPLHF
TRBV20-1 CSARDLTNQETQYF
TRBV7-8 CASSSGGPYEQYF
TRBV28 CASSSQGETQYF
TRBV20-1 CSARYGTAASGITDTQYF
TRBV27 CASSTRVSSQETQYF
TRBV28 CASSYPGATTYEQYF
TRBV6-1 CASSESASGSQTQYF
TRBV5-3 CASSHRGYEQYF
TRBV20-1 CSARKRRQVSYGQYF
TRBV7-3 CASSLRSGADEAFF
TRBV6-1 CASSDASGRAETQYF
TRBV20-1 CSARLPRLVATYEQYF
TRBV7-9 CASSLGFFQETQYF
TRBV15 CATSRDLAARRETQYF
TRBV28 CASTPSLADQETQYF
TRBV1 CTSNRRGRIETQYF
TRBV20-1 CSALPGTSGSGAQFF